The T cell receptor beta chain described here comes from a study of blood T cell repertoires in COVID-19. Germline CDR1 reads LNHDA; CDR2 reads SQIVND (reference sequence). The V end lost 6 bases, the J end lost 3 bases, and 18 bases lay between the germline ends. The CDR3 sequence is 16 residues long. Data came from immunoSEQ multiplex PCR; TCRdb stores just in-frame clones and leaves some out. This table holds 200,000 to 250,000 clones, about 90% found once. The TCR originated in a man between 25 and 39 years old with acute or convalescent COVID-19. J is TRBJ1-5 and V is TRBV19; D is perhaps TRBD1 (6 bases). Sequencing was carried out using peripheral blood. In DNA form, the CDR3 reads TGTGCCAGTAGCCTTCAGGGGTACAGCGACAATCAGCCCCAGCATTTT. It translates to CASSLQGYSDNQPQHF. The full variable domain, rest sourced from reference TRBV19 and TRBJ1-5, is DGGITQSPKYLFRKEGQNVTLSCEQNLNHDAMYWYRQDPGQGLRLIYYSQIVNDFQKGDIAEGYSVSREKKESFPLTVTSAQKNPTAFYLCASSLQGYSDNQPQHFGDGTRLSIL.